The 29 T cell receptor beta chains below were found in one sample sequenced in a study of CD8+ T cells in alopecia areata. Noted treatment: oral pan-JAK inhibitor, 5-10 mg twice daily. Sequencing relied on a cDNA template that was reverse transcribed from extracted RNA. TCRdb's table, derived via immunoSEQ multiplex PCR, lists solely in-frame clones and lacks some. Of under 350,000 clones in the sample, roughly 64% were seen once. The sequenced sample was CD4+ T cells sorted from blood, obtained at week 24, from a patient treated with tofacitinib. Source of these receptors: a human donor with alopecia areata.

V is TRBV9 and J is TRBJ1-4; no definite D call. Looked up from germline, CDR1 is SGDLS and CDR2 is YYNGEE. The CDR3 covers 13 residues. V gave up 4 bases and J gave up 3 bases, with 7 bases separating them. The CDR3 protein is CASSPGPNEKLFF. The CDR3 DNA reads TGTGCCAGCAGCCCCGGTCCTAATGAAAAACTGTTTTTT.

The CDR3 nucleotides read TGTGCCAGTAGTATCCTAGCTCTCCCTACGAATCAGCCCCAGCATTTT. Encoded protein: CASSILALPTNQPQHF. J is TRBJ1-5 and V is TRBV19; D not certain. V lost 3 bases and J 4 bases, leaving 16 bases between the germline ends. The CDR3 consists of 16 residues. From germline, CDR1 is LNHDA and CDR2 SQIVND (reference sequence).

The chain has TRBV29-1 and TRBJ2-4; D is undetermined. CDR3 size: 14 residues. Germline CDR1 and CDR2: SQVTM and ANQGSEA. Trimming removed 4 bases from V and 0 bases from J, with 10 bases in between. CDR3 in amino acids: CSVGAVLAKNIQYF. The CDR3 nucleotides read TGCAGCGTTGGGGCCGTGCTAGCCAAAAACATTCAGTACTTC.

This clone occurred a few times. Other DNA sequences in this sample translate to the same CDR3. V is TRBV29-1 and J is TRBJ1-1; D uncertain. Germline V gene sequence: CDR1 SQVTM, CDR2 ANQGSEA. V was clipped by 4 bases and J by 0 bases, with 9 bases between them. CDR3 length: 13 residues. The CDR3 reads CSVAGLMNTEAFF. The CDR3 coding sequence is TGCAGCGTTGCTGGCCTCATGAACACTGAAGCTTTCTTT.

The chain has TRBV29-1 and TRBJ1-1, with 7 bases that match TRBD1. After removal of 7 bases from V and 1 base from J, the junction contained 15 bases not matched to a gene. The CDR3 runs to 16 residues. From germline, CDR1 is SQVTM and CDR2 ANQGSEA. For the CDR3, the DNA is TGCAGCGGCCTCTCGCCGGGACAGCGAGGGAACACTGAAGCTTTCTTT. Protein sequence: CSGLSPGQRGNTEAFF.

This clone turned up a few times. This chain uses TRBV9 with TRBJ1-6, with D possibly matching TRBD1 (5 bases). Trimming took off 3 bases at V and 10 bases at J, with 14 bases between the two ends. Germline CDR1 reads SGDLS; CDR2 reads YYNGEE. CDR3 length equals 14 residues. The CDR3 is CASSEGPGTSPLHF. For the CDR3, the DNA is TGTGCCAGCAGCGAGGGTCCGGGGACCTCACCCCTCCACTTT.

The CDR3 here is CAWSVGTGIAPGGQPQHF. CDR3 DNA: TGTGCCTGGAGTGTCGGGACAGGAATAGCTCCTGGCGGTCAGCCCCAGCATTTT. The rearrangement uses TRBV30 and TRBJ1-5, with TRBD1 matching 8 bases. The CDR3 has 18 amino acids. Germline CDR1 and CDR2: GTSNPN and SVGIG (reference sequence). The V and J ends lost 0 bases and 6 bases, in that order; junction bases with no gene match: 16.

This clone showed up just a few times. The chain has TRBV7-2 and TRBJ1-5; D gene uncertain. The CDR3 spans 13 residues. V was clipped by 5 bases and J by 6 bases, with 11 bases between them. Per germline, CDR1 SGHTA and CDR2 FQGNSA. The chain's CDR3 is CASSPRVGQPQHF. CDR3 nucleotides: TGTGCCAGCAGCCCACGGGTCGGTCAGCCCCAGCATTTT.

The V call is TRBV23-1, the J call TRBJ1-1; D unclear. TRBV23-1 has ORF status, its function being uncertain. V was pared by 8 bases and J by 1 base, with 8 bases between. CDR3 length: 12 amino acids. The CDR3, as DNA: TGCGCCAGCCTCCGGGGGAACACTGAAGCTTTCTTT. Its protein product is CASLRGNTEAFF.

The V and J genes are TRBV30 and TRBJ1-6; unclear D gene. The CDR3 totals 14 residues. In germline, CDR1 is GTSNPN, CDR2 SVGIG (reference sequence). The ends were cut back, 0 bases at V and 8 bases at J, with 11 bases in the middle. The CDR3 loop reads CAWSVGRFDSPLHF. CDR3 coding DNA: TGTGCCTGGAGTGTAGGGCGGTTTGATTCACCCCTCCACTTT.

This clone has just a few counts. The chain has TRBV10-3 and TRBJ2-1; weak D call: TRBD1 (6 bases). The V end lost 0 bases, the J end lost 0 bases, and 6 bases lay between the germline ends. The CDR3 has 15 amino acids. The V gene's germline CDR1 is ENHRY and CDR2 SYGVKD. CDR3 bases: TGTGCCATCAGTGAGTCACAGGGCTCCTACAATGAGCAGTTCTTC. Protein sequence: CAISESQGSYNEQFF.

The chain carries TRBV28 and TRBJ1-1; D perhaps matches TRBD1 (6 bases). Germline V gene sequence: CDR1 MDHEN, CDR2 SYDVKM. This CDR3 is 14 amino acids long. V lost 8 bases to trimming and J lost 0 bases, with 13 bases between them. In DNA, the CDR3 is TGTGCCAGCGGGCAGGGGCCCATGAACACTGAAGCTTTCTTT. Its protein product is CASGQGPMNTEAFF.

The gene calls are TRBV30 and TRBJ2-3; TRBD1 agrees at 7 bases. The CDR3 sequence is 14 residues long. Germline-derived CDR1 and CDR2 are GTSNPN and SVGIG (reference sequence). The trim removed 5 bases at V and 3 bases at J, leaving 8 bases unmatched. As DNA, the CDR3 is TGTGCCTGGGCGACAGGGAGAGTGACAGATACGCAGTATTTT. Its translation is CAWATGRVTDTQYF.

The chain joins TRBV4-3 to TRBJ2-7; the match to TRBD1 covers 9 bases. CDR3 length equals 17 residues. The germline CDR1 and CDR2 sequences are LGHNA and YSLEER. Germline trimming cut 1 base from V and 6 bases from J; bases unmatched to any gene: 13. CDR3 sequence: CASSQAGWSDRGSEQYF. The DNA for the CDR3 is TGCGCCAGCAGCCAAGCGGGGTGGTCGGACAGGGGTTCCGAGCAGTACTTC.

This clone was counted only a few times. The chain joins TRBV4-3 to TRBJ1-2; no reliable D call. The CDR3 consists of 14 residues. Germline-derived CDR1 and CDR2 are LGHNA and YSLEER. Trimming cost V 0 bases and J 2 bases, with 7 bases left between them. The CDR3: CASSQDWQNYGYTF. DNA for the CDR3: TGCGCCAGCAGCCAAGATTGGCAGAACTATGGCTACACCTTC.

In its sample, this clone was seen a few times. The rearrangement uses TRBV10-3 and TRBJ1-1, with 7 bases identical to TRBD1. The trim removed 3 bases at V and 3 bases at J, leaving 4 bases unmatched. CDR1 is ENHRY, CDR2 SYGVKD, per germline. There are 14 residues in the CDR3. CDR3 bases: TGTGCCATCAGTGAACAGGGGAGTGACACTGAAGCTTTCTTT. Encoded protein: CAISEQGSDTEAFF.

This clone turned up a few times. The chain employs TRBV14 and TRBJ1-2, with D unclear. The CDR3 has 12 residues. Trimming removed 5 bases at V and 5 bases at J, with 9 bases between. The germline gives CDR1 SGHDN, CDR2 FVKESK. CDR3 sequence: CASSNGPYGYTF. The CDR3 DNA reads TGTGCCAGCAGCAACGGACCATATGGCTACACCTTC.

The chain joins TRBV4-1 to TRBJ2-1; 11 bases line up with TRBD1. The CDR3 has 15 residues. Unmatched junction bases numbered 8, after V lost 5 bases and J lost 8 bases. CDR1 is MGHRA, CDR2 YSYEKL, per germline. CDR3 in DNA: TGCGCCAGCAGCTCCCGGACAGGGGGCAGGGATGAGCAGTTCTTC. Amino acid sequence: CASSSRTGGRDEQFF.

V usage is TRBV13 and J usage is TRBJ2-5, with D perhaps matching TRBD1 (5 bases). Trimming took off 3 bases at V and 4 bases at J, with 12 bases between the two ends. This CDR3 comprises 14 residues. CDR1 and CDR2 from the germline V gene are PRHDT and FYEKMQ (reference sequence). CDR3 in amino acids: CASSFFQGPETQYF. As DNA, the CDR3 is TGTGCCAGCAGCTTTTTTCAGGGTCCAGAGACCCAGTACTTC.

The J gene is TRBJ1-2, the V gene TRBV29-1, with 9 bases fitting TRBD1. The J segment lost 4 bases and the V segment lost 5 bases, leaving 2 bases of the junction unmatched. The CDR3 length is 12 residues. CDR1 and CDR2 from the germline V gene are SQVTM and ANQGSEA. As DNA, the CDR3 is TGCAGCGTTACAGGGGGCCCCTATGGCTACACCTTC. Its translation is CSVTGGPYGYTF.

The rearrangement uses TRBV7-9 and TRBJ2-6; D might be TRBD1 (6 bases). Trimming removed 8 bases from V and 0 bases from J, with 17 bases in between. CDR3 length: 17 amino acids. Germline V lookup: CDR1 SEHNR, CDR2 FQNEAQ (reference sequence). The DNA of the CDR3 is TGTGCCAGCCGGAAGGACAGTTCTAGCTCTGGGGCCAACGTCCTGACTTTC. It specifies CASRKDSSSSGANVLTF.

The chain carries TRBV30 and TRBJ1-4; perhaps TRBD1 as D (6 bases). The germline CDR1 and CDR2 sequences are GTSNPN and SVGIG (reference sequence). The CDR3 covers 14 residues. V was shortened by 2 bases and J by 13 bases, with 20 bases between the two germline ends. CDR3 amino acids: CAWSLRGGPGRLFF. In DNA, the CDR3 is TGTGCCTGGAGTCTCAGGGGAGGCCCCGGGAGACTGTTTTTT. Full variable domain (outside the CDR3, taken from reference TRBV30 and TRBJ1-4): SQTIHQWPATLVQPVGSPLSLECTVEGTSNPNLYWYRQAAGRGLQLLFYSVGIGQISSEVPQNLSASRPQDRQFILSSKKLLLSDSGFYLCAWSLRGGPGRLFFGSGTQLSVL.

V gene TRBV29-1 combines with J gene TRBJ1-6; TRBD1 agrees at 10 bases. Trimming took 6 bases from V and 8 from J; bases not matched to a gene: 4. Germline CDR1 SQVTM, CDR2 ANQGSEA. This CDR3 has 13 amino acids. The CDR3 protein is CSVGDRGDSPLHF. The CDR3, as DNA: TGCAGCGTGGGGGACAGGGGAGATTCACCCCTCCACTTT.

The chain combines TRBV9 with TRBJ2-2; 8 positions agree with TRBD1. Per the germline V gene, CDR1 is SGDLS and CDR2 is YYNGEE. Trimming took 3 bases from V and 1 from J; bases not matched to a gene: 5. The CDR3 is 16 residues long. The CDR3 DNA reads TGTGCCAGCAGCGCCCTACAGGGGGAGAACACCGGGGAGCTGTTTTTT. Amino acid sequence: CASSALQGENTGELFF.

The chain uses TRBV29-1 and TRBJ2-1; 10 bases line up with TRBD2. Germline V CDR1 and CDR2: SQVTM, ANQGSEA. The CDR3 consists of 14 residues. V trimming: 7 bases; J trimming: 4 bases; junction bases outside the gene matches: 7. CDR3 protein: CSGNSGGPYNEQFF. CDR3 nucleotides: TGCAGCGGCAATAGCGGGGGGCCTTACAATGAGCAGTTCTTC.

This sequence joins TRBV6-1 and TRBJ1-5, with D possibly being TRBD1 (5 bases). The V gene's germline CDR1 is MNHNS and CDR2 SASEGT. Deletions cut 6 bases from V and 6 bases from J, with 18 bases between. The CDR3 runs to 15 residues. For the CDR3, the DNA is TGTGCCAGCAGACCCAGGGTCACCGGGGGTCAGCCCCAGCATTTT. This codes for CASRPRVTGGQPQHF.

This chain connects TRBV29-1 to TRBJ2-7; 7 bases agree with TRBD1. J was trimmed by 2 bases and V by 4 bases; bases with no gene match: 2. Per the germline V gene, CDR1 is SQVTM and CDR2 is ANQGSEA. The CDR3 covers 12 residues. CDR3 coding DNA: TGCAGCGTTGGGGACAGCACCTACGAGCAGTACTTC. Translating gives CSVGDSTYEQYF.

The chain is built from TRBV9 and TRBJ1-5; D is unresolved. The V gene lost 0 bases and the J gene lost 0 bases, with 7 bases spanning the gap. The CDR3 length is 15 residues. Germline-derived CDR1 and CDR2 are SGDLS and YYNGEE. CDR3 protein: CASSVGPISNQPQHF. Written as DNA, the CDR3 is TGTGCCAGCAGCGTAGGACCGATTAGCAATCAGCCCCAGCATTTT.

This chain uses TRBV4-1 with TRBJ2-7; 10 nucleotides agree with TRBD1. Trimming at V came to 1 base and at J to 6 bases, leaving 9 bases not matched to a gene. This CDR3 region has 16 residues. The V gene's germline CDR1 is MGHRA and CDR2 YSYEKL. The CDR3 sequence: CASSQVPGTGVLEQYF. CDR3 in DNA: TGCGCCAGCAGCCAAGTTCCCGGGACAGGGGTCCTCGAGCAGTACTTC.